This T cell receptor beta chain appears in the sequencing data of a study of long-term antiretroviral therapy in people with HIV. Survey level was the resolution at which the v3.0 immunoSEQ assay ran. Clones were sequenced by immunoSEQ multiplex PCR, and TCRdb holds only the in-frame ones, with some missing. The sample records roughly 29,000 clones, 80% being singletons. CDR3 length equals 15 residues. Trimming stripped 4 bases from V and 5 bases from J, with 12 bases between. The V gene's germline CDR1 is MNHNS and CDR2 SASEGT. Sequences were derived from unsorted PBMCs, sampled 0.3 years after starting antiretroviral therapy. The chain links TRBV6-1 to TRBJ1-6; D is possibly TRBD1 (5 bases). This clonotype was obtained from a man aged 40-50 years with HIV. CDR3 DNA: TGTGCCAGCAGTGTAACAGGCCCCAATAATTCACCCCTCCACTTT. This codes for CASSVTGPNNSPLHF.